This T cell receptor beta chain was sequenced for a study of blood T cell repertoires in COVID-19. Looking at the study overall: Samples representing acute and convalescent COVID-19 were sourced from the United States, Italy and Spain. The analysed material was cDNA or gDNA that came from T cells, B-cell-depleted T cells, or PBMCs.

Study processing details: Using reference gene primer amplification, nucleated cell counts were estimated. The method was immunoSEQ multiplex PCR; TCRdb's version includes in-frame clones alone and lacks a portion of them. V, J and clone size derive from that table, while D and trimming were established from the DNA sequence. The table has about 310,000 clones, around 90% seen once. Followed longitudinally, the Seattle patients had been enrolled during active infection. The receptor comes from a woman in her 40s with COVID-19, enrolled during active disease. Material for sequencing was peripheral blood.

The CDR3 loop reads CASSLVHEIEAFF. For the CDR3, the DNA is TGTGCCAGCAGCTTGGTTCATGAGATTGAAGCTTTCTTT. The chain links TRBV5-6 to TRBJ1-1, with D uncertain. There are 13 residues in the CDR3. The germline V gene has CDR1 SGHDT and CDR2 YYEEEE. The V end lost 0 bases, the J end lost 7 bases, and 10 bases lay between the germline ends.